This T cell receptor beta chain was identified in a study of cytomegalovirus exposure and HLA in healthy donors. Study summary: Prior work identified about 120 million unique TCR beta sequences in 150 million to 200 million T cells.

This CDR3 is 16 amino acids long. V lost 0 bases and J 8 bases, leaving 14 bases between the germline ends. CDR1 MNHEY and CDR2 SVGAGI come from the germline V gene. Vbeta (60) and Jbeta (13) primers were used in the PCR. Sequencing used immunoSEQ multiplex PCR; TCRdb keeps in-frame clones, though not all of them. The sample lists approximately 160,000 clones; around 82% were seen once. This clonotype was sampled from a woman aged 50 to 65 in good health and CMV-seropositive. The gene calls are TRBV6-5 and TRBJ1-6; perhaps TRBD1 as D (5 bases). Sample: PBMCs. CDR3 residues: CASSYSGGTIDSPLHF. The CDR3 region has the DNA TGTGCCAGCAGTTACTCGGGGGGGACCATCGATTCACCCCTCCACTTT.